This TCR beta chain appears in the sequencing data of a study of shared clonotypes between healthy human individuals (dated by TCRdb to 2020 to 2022). In terms of the full investigation: A couple of women and a few men aged 18 to 49 years were included in the cohort. Per donor, three plates each were used for CD4 naive and CD4 memory, two for CD8 naive, and one for CD8 memory. The study deeply sequenced blood TCR repertoires of five healthy adults to estimate repertoire size and the extent of clonotype sharing between individuals. Libraries were prepared and TCR repertoires were sequenced by different laboratories using diverse techniques, in order to increase sequencing depth and limit assay-specific biases. Each donor's leukapheresis produced roughly between roughly 0.9 and 8.9 billion PBMCs. General findings and caveats noted by the study authors: Because the study included a small number of donors, the genetic and exposure-history diversity represented was limited. Naive subsets generally had larger estimated clonotype richness than memory subsets did. Sampling was restricted to blood, and TCR repertoires in tissue are likely to differ from TCR repertoires in blood. Incomplete sequencing was indicated by rarefaction of sorted-subset datasets, despite the large sequencing depth. Roughly 5% of naive CD4, 3.5% of naive CD8, around 2.3% of memory CD4, and approximately 0.39% of memory CD8 clonotypes were shared across a handful of donors. Compared with non-shared clonotypes, the clonotypes found in all four sorted-subset donors had higher generation probabilities. Pairwise subsampling led to the expectation that sequencing depth would affect the degree of clonotype sharing among donors.

CDR1 and CDR2 are read off the germline V gene as SGHAT and FQNNGV. The junction shows trimming of 2 bases on V and 0 bases on J, plus 8 bases between the germline ends. From the cysteine through the phenylalanine, the CDR3 covers 15 amino acids. Kept here is only the CDR3 DNA, which spans 45 bases and is read in frame from base 1. This clone was picked up one time. This receptor's antigen is unknown. Per-base quality was not reported, and no clone a single base away is much larger than it. The donors were healthy, HIV-negative adults who had no recently reported acute infections or vaccinations. Only Caucasian adults living in Nashville, Tennessee, USA were represented among the donors. CD4+ T cells were enriched through magnetic negative selection, after which naive cells were positively selected on CD45RA and the remaining negative fraction served as the memory subset. Blood was obtained by leukapheresis, after which PBMCs were separated by Ficoll-Histopaque density gradient centrifugation and cryopreserved in liquid nitrogen vapor phase. Analytical flow cytometry was used to check the purity and quantity of each magnetically sorted T cell population. From each sorted fraction, genomic DNA was isolated and quantified by UV absorbance on a Nanodrop 2000c.

Using the deep immunoSEQ assay, TCR CDR3 regions were amplified from genomic DNA by multiplex PCR. Extracted genomic DNA from each cell subset was distributed evenly across all wells of several immunoSEQ 96-well plates, and each plate was treated as a replicate. For sorted subsets, each replicate PCR was loaded with 200 ng genomic DNA, equivalent to 30,000 or so T cell genomes. The purified libraries were quantified using a Qubit 3.0 fluorometer, sized with a Bioanalyzer 2100, and then quantified again using the KAPA Library Quantification kit. Every immunoSEQ 96-well plate was sequenced on a separate single-read 150-cycle Illumina NextSeq 550 flow cell. As for the original processing: Because only junctional sequences without quality scores were contained in the immunoSEQ output, filtering matching that applied to full-length reads could not be performed. Sequences were annotated with PyIR, a Python wrapper for IgBLAST v1.9, using IMGT germline references to assign V/J genes and CDR3. Any read was removed if the V/J assignment was weak (E-value above 1e-6), the CDR3 was missing, or the read contained stop codons, out-of-frame junctions, or ambiguous translated residues. V3J clonotypes were defined as sequences sharing the same inferred V gene, J gene, and CDR3 amino acid sequence. To compute the percentage overlap between repertoires, the number of shared unique clonotypes was divided by the size of the smaller repertoire. Three approaches were used to assess repertoire richness: RTK rarefaction, the Chao1 estimator, and Recon v2.1 estimates of unobserved clonotypes. Generation probabilities were computed with OLGA for all TCRbeta clonotypes obtained by the gDNA method from four donors. This immuneACCESS table, as held by TCRdb, lists in-frame sequences with V and J called but not all clones. Of the missing ones, under half trace to an unresolved V gene in checked studies; the others have no known cause. V and J calls and clone size follow that table, whereas D and trimming were derived from the DNA. The sample table records 550,000 to 850,000 clones; around 72% of these occur just once. The top ten hold 1.5% to 2% of the sample.

The sample was memory CD4+ T cells sorted from blood. The cell subset or site label for this specimen denotes: CD45RA-negative fraction. The V and J genes are TRBV11-2 and TRBJ1-3; tentative D gene TRBD1, with 5 bases matching. This TCR derives from a woman in her 30s in good health. The CDR3 sequence is CASSLWGDSGNTIYF. The DNA sequence is given as TGTGCCAGCAGCTTATGGGGGGACTCTGGAAACACCATATATTTT.